This TCR beta chain was recovered during a study of Graves' ophthalmopathy and Graves' hyperthyroidism. Findings and caveats of the study: Among thyroid clonotypes expanded above 0.001 frequency, most also appeared in blood.

TCR beta CDR3 regions were amplified from RNA transcripts. In the first round, RT-PCR was carried out with HTBI primers, and a multiplex PCR formed the second round. TCRdb re-analysed the multiplex PCR reads in MiXCR, keeping a single row per CDR3 protein. The sample contains a few hundred thousand distinct CDR3 sequences, roughly 15% of which appear only once. The CDR3 is 13 residues long. Germline CDR1 SGHAT, CDR2 FQNNGV. V was pared by 4 bases and J by 4 bases, with 10 bases between. For donors with ophthalmopathy, the disease showed moderate-to-severe activity, reached CAS ≥3 and NOSPECS ≥4, and had lasted under 3 months. The study excluded patients with other autoimmune diseases, uncontrolled infections, pregnancy or lactation. At least ten counts were recorded for this clonotype. Its specificity is not known.

The rearrangement links TRBV11-2 to TRBJ1-2; D is possibly TRBD1 (6 bases). The clonotype comes from an adult man with Graves' ophthalmopathy. Sequenced input: peripheral blood. In DNA, the CDR3 is TGTGCCAGCAGCTCCGGACAGTTCTATGGCTACACCTTC. As protein: CASSSGQFYGYTF.